The rows below give T cell receptor beta chains drawn from one sample of a study of T cell clones after liver transplantation. Data came from immunoSEQ multiplex PCR; TCRdb stores just in-frame clones and leaves some out. This sample carries about 85,000 clones, 70% to 85% of them seen once, and the ten largest clones take 0.4% to 0.6%. Here the sequenced sample was CD4+ T cells from blood, taken 45 to 46 months after liver transplant. All receptors come from a human patient who received a liver transplant. Some of the T cells might come from the graft donor. Each CDR3 is given with its conserved first and last residue. A D gene is named only where the DNA matches it firmly. Expanded clones are given a class, and other clones once, few, many or no size at all.

V gene: TRBV27; D gene: -; J gene: TRBJ1-1; clone size: few; CDR3 length: 14; CDR3 protein: CASSRDTMNTEAFF; CDR3 DNA: TGTGCCAGCAGTAGAGACACCATGAACACTGAAGCTTTCTTT
V gene: TRBV5-1; D gene: -; J gene: TRBJ2-2; clone size: -; CDR3 length: 15; CDR3 protein: CASSSWTTNTGELFF; CDR3 DNA: TGCGCCAGCAGCTCTTGGACAACGAACACCGGGGAGCTGTTTTTT
V gene: TRBV5-8; D gene: -; J gene: TRBJ2-1; clone size: -; CDR3 length: 14; CDR3 protein: CASSPKSSYNEQFF; CDR3 DNA: TGTGCCAGCAGCCCTAAGAGCTCCTACAATGAGCAGTTCTTC
V gene: TRBV27; D gene: -; J gene: TRBJ1-1; clone size: -; CDR3 length: 18; CDR3 protein: CASSLGLRVRGPNTEAFF; CDR3 DNA: TGTGCCAGCAGTTTAGGACTTAGGGTCCGGGGTCCGAACACTGAAGCTTTCTTT
V gene: TRBV4-2; D gene: TRBD1; J gene: TRBJ1-2; clone size: once; CDR3 length: 14; CDR3 protein: CASSPTGTGNGYTF; CDR3 DNA: TGTGCCAGCAGCCCTACCGGGACAGGGAATGGCTACACCTTC
V gene: TRBV5-1; D gene: TRBD1; J gene: TRBJ2-3; clone size: -; CDR3 length: 14; CDR3 protein: CASSREQGADTQYF; CDR3 DNA: TGCGCCAGCAGCCGGGAACAGGGGGCAGATACGCAGTATTTT
V gene: TRBV28; D gene: -; J gene: TRBJ2-1; clone size: -; CDR3 length: 19; CDR3 protein: CASSLWEGPTLSSYNEQFF; CDR3 DNA: TGTGCCAGCAGTTTATGGGAGGGCCCGACCCTAAGCTCCTACAATGAGCAGTTCTTC
V gene: TRBV11-2; D gene: -; J gene: TRBJ1-2; clone size: -; CDR3 length: 13; CDR3 protein: CASSLLRTDGYTF; CDR3 DNA: TGTGCCAGCAGCTTATTGAGGACAGATGGCTACACCTTC
V gene: TRBV30; D gene: TRBD2; J gene: TRBJ2-1; clone size: -; CDR3 length: 13; CDR3 protein: CARRTSGSNEQFF; CDR3 DNA: TGTGCCCGACGGACTAGCGGGAGCAATGAGCAGTTCTTC
V gene: TRBV5-1; D gene: -; J gene: TRBJ2-5; clone size: few; CDR3 length: 15; CDR3 protein: CASSLGGRRGETQYF; CDR3 DNA: TGCGCCAGCAGCTTGGGCGGCAGGAGGGGAGAGACCCAGTACTTC
V gene: TRBV5-4; D gene: TRBD2; J gene: TRBJ2-1; clone size: -; CDR3 length: 14; CDR3 protein: CASSARDSGDEQFF; CDR3 DNA: TGTGCCAGCAGCGCCCGGGATAGCGGGGATGAGCAGTTCTTC
V gene: TRBV7-2; D gene: TRBD2; J gene: TRBJ2-5; clone size: -; CDR3 length: 17; CDR3 protein: CASSLAHQTSGQETQYF; CDR3 DNA: TGTGCCAGCAGCTTAGCCCACCAGACTAGCGGCCAAGAGACCCAGTACTTC
V gene: TRBV5-5; D gene: -; J gene: TRBJ2-7; clone size: once; CDR3 length: 16; CDR3 protein: CASSVGGGASSYEQYF; CDR3 DNA: TGTGCCAGCAGCGTCGGGGGCGGGGCCAGCTCCTACGAGCAGTACTTC
V gene: TRBV10-3; D gene: -; J gene: TRBJ1-4; clone size: -; CDR3 length: 13; CDR3 protein: CAISGGTNEKLFF; CDR3 DNA: TGTGCCATCAGCGGAGGAACTAATGAAAAACTGTTTTTT
V gene: TRBV28; D gene: -; J gene: TRBJ1-2; clone size: -; CDR3 length: 12; CDR3 protein: CASSLDNYGYTF; CDR3 DNA: TGTGCCAGCAGTTTAGACAACTATGGCTACACCTTC
V gene: TRBV5-1; D gene: -; J gene: TRBJ2-1; clone size: -; CDR3 length: 14; CDR3 protein: CASSLGTDYNEQFF; CDR3 DNA: TGCGCCAGCAGCTTGGGAACCGACTACAATGAGCAGTTCTTC
V gene: TRBV2; D gene: -; J gene: TRBJ1-2; clone size: few; CDR3 length: 13; CDR3 protein: CASSRGGPMGYTF; CDR3 DNA: TGTGCCAGCTCCCGGGGGGGGCCGATGGGCTACACCTTC
V gene: TRBV5-6; D gene: -; J gene: TRBJ1-1; clone size: -; CDR3 length: 14; CDR3 protein: CASSPLSTRAEAFF; CDR3 DNA: TGTGCCAGCAGCCCTCTTAGCACTAGGGCTGAAGCTTTCTTT
V gene: TRBV9; D gene: -; J gene: TRBJ2-5; clone size: -; CDR3 length: 13; CDR3 protein: CASSVGQQETQYF; CDR3 DNA: TGTGCCAGCAGCGTTGGACAGCAAGAGACCCAGTACTTC
V gene: TRBV4-2; D gene: -; J gene: TRBJ2-7; clone size: -; CDR3 length: 17; CDR3 protein: CASSQPGGGGRSGEQYF; CDR3 DNA: TGTGCCAGCAGCCAACCTGGGGGTGGCGGACGCTCGGGCGAGCAGTACTTC
V gene: TRBV6-5; D gene: -; J gene: TRBJ2-1; clone size: -; CDR3 length: 14; CDR3 protein: CASSEPRDYNEQFF; CDR3 DNA: TGTGCCAGCAGTGAACCCCGGGACTACAATGAGCAGTTCTTC
V gene: TRBV7-9; D gene: TRBD2; J gene: TRBJ2-1; clone size: -; CDR3 length: 17; CDR3 protein: CASSSLAGGLSYNEQFF; CDR3 DNA: TGTGCCAGCAGCTCACTAGCGGGAGGGTTGTCCTACAATGAGCAGTTCTTC
V gene: TRBV5-4; D gene: TRBD1; J gene: TRBJ2-3; clone size: -; CDR3 length: 13; CDR3 protein: CASSTGQVETQYF; CDR3 DNA: TGTGCCAGCAGCACGGGACAGGTCGAGACGCAGTATTTT
V gene: TRBV29-1; D gene: -; J gene: TRBJ2-5; clone size: -; CDR3 length: 14; CDR3 protein: CSVEGRTDQETQYF; CDR3 DNA: TGCAGCGTTGAGGGCAGAACAGATCAAGAGACCCAGTACTTC
V gene: TRBV10-1; D gene: TRBD2; J gene: TRBJ2-1; clone size: -; CDR3 length: 17; CDR3 protein: CASSGSASGKTYNEQFF; CDR3 DNA: TGCGCCAGCAGTGGTTCGGCTAGCGGGAAAACCTACAATGAGCAGTTCTTC
V gene: TRBV5-1; D gene: -; J gene: TRBJ2-1; clone size: -; CDR3 length: 16; CDR3 protein: CASSFKSGHPPGEQFF; CDR3 DNA: TGCGCCAGCAGCTTCAAGAGCGGACATCCCCCAGGGGAGCAGTTCTTC